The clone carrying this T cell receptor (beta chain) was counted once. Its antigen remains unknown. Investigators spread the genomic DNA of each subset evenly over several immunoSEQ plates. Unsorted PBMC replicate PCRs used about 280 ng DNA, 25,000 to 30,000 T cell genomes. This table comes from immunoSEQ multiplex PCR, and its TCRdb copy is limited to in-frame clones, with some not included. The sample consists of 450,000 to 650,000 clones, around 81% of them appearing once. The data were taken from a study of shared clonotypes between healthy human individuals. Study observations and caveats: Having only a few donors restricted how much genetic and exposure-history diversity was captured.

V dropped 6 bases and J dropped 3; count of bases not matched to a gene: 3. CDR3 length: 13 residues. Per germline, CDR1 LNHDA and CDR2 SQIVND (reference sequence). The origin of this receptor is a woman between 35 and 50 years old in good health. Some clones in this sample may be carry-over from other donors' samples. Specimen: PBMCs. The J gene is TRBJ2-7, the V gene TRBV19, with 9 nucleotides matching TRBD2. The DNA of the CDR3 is TGTGCCAGTAGCCTAGCGGGGTTCTACGAGCAGTACTTC. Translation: CASSLAGFYEQYF. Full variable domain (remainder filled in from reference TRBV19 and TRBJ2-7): DGGITQSPKYLFRKEGQNVTLSCEQNLNHDAMYWYRQDPGQGLRLIYYSQIVNDFQKGDIAEGYSVSREKKESFPLTVTSAQKNPTAFYLCASSLAGFYEQYFGPGTRLTVT.